This is a list of T cell receptor beta chains from one sample in a study of cytomegalovirus exposure and HLA in healthy donors. TCRdb keeps only in-frame clones here, not all; method: immunoSEQ multiplex PCR. The sample has some 180,000 clones; roughly 79% are singletons. Sample: PBMCs. The receptors come from a male donor in good health and CMV-seronegative. Both conserved end residues are part of each CDR3. Each record gives: CDR3 protein, J gene, CDR3 length, V gene.

CDR3: CASRTGGEEQYF
J: TRBJ2-7
length: 12
V: TRBV7-9

CDR3: CASITSGGNEQFF
J: TRBJ2-1
length: 13
V: TRBV10-2

CDR3: CASSQDRQGRYNEQFF
J: TRBJ2-1
length: 16
V: TRBV4-2

CDR3: CASQRDYRGNTEAFF
J: TRBJ1-1
length: 15
V: TRBV2

CDR3: CASSRGGVSDQPQHF
J: TRBJ1-5
length: 15
V: TRBV28

CDR3: CASSEPGQGIQPQHF
J: TRBJ1-5
length: 15
V: TRBV6-1

CDR3: CASSTAYSNQPQHF
J: TRBJ1-5
length: 14
V: TRBV6-6

CDR3: CASSAGGEQYF
J: TRBJ2-7
length: 11
V: TRBV5-1

CDR3: CAWSGGRQPQHF
J: TRBJ1-5
length: 12
V: TRBV30

CDR3: CASSSATGTLPKTQYF
J: TRBJ2-5
length: 16
V: TRBV19

CDR3: CASSVESRAGPQHF
J: TRBJ1-5
length: 14
V: TRBV9

CDR3: CASSLYVPRREDVNNEQFF
J: TRBJ2-1
length: 19
V: TRBV28

CDR3: CATSRGQQGAGYGYTF
J: TRBJ1-2
length: 16
V: TRBV15

CDR3: CASSGTGEVGYF
J: TRBJ2-7
length: 12
V: TRBV5-1

CDR3: CASRNTEAFF
J: TRBJ1-1
length: 10
V: TRBV7-7

CDR3: CASNRGSGKNQPQHF
J: TRBJ1-5
length: 15
V: TRBV6-1

CDR3: CASSLGLAGDKEQFF
J: TRBJ2-1
length: 15
V: TRBV7-9

CDR3: CASSVSSRTNQPQHF
J: TRBJ1-5
length: 15
V: TRBV9

CDR3: CASSPTEVNTEAFF
J: TRBJ1-1
length: 14
V: TRBV18

CDR3: CASSFGAKNDQYF
J: TRBJ2-4
length: 13
V: TRBV7-9

CDR3: CASSETGLASYNEQFF
J: TRBJ2-1
length: 16
V: TRBV6-1

CDR3: CASSYGQGNEQYF
J: TRBJ2-7
length: 13
V: TRBV5-1

CDR3: CASSPDRRYAYEQYF
J: TRBJ2-7
length: 15
V: TRBV6-6

CDR3: CASSFQNGGSGNNEQFF
J: TRBJ2-1
length: 17
V: TRBV9

CDR3: CASSSGGIGRQPQHF
J: TRBJ1-5
length: 15
V: TRBV7-9

CDR3: CASSRQENTEAFF
J: TRBJ1-1
length: 13
V: TRBV14

CDR3: CASSLYWREKDEQFF
J: TRBJ2-1
length: 15
V: TRBV28

CDR3: CASRMPNSGTEAFF
J: TRBJ1-1
length: 14
V: TRBV4-1

CDR3: CASSLWGLSSGNTIYF
J: TRBJ1-3
length: 16
V: TRBV5-1

CDR3: CAWRKGAVNTGELFF
J: TRBJ2-2
length: 15
V: TRBV30

CDR3: CASSFTEYSNQPQHF
J: TRBJ1-5
length: 15
V: TRBV19

CDR3: CASRLHVSPSQHF
J: TRBJ1-5
length: 13
V: TRBV28

CDR3: CASSDRVEGQGVYGYTF
J: TRBJ1-2
length: 17
V: TRBV7-9

CDR3: CASSLEGSGANVLTF
J: TRBJ2-6
length: 15
V: TRBV4-1

CDR3: CASSRGTVQETQYF
J: TRBJ2-5
length: 14
V: TRBV10-2

CDR3: CASSVQYNEQFF
J: TRBJ2-1
length: 12
V: TRBV14

CDR3: CASSSQVTQPRTDTQYF
J: TRBJ2-3
length: 17
V: TRBV5-1